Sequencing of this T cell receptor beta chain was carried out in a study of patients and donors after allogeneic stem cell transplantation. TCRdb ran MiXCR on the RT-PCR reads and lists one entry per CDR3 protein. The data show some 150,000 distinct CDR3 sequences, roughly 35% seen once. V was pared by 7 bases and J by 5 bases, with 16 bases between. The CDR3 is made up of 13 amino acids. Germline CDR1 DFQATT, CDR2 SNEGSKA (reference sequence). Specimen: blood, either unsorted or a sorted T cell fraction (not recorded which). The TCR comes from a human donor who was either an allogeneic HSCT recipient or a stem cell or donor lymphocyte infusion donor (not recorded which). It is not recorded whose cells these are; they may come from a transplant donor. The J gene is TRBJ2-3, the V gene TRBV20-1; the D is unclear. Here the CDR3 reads CSGGISLGDTQYF. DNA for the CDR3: TGCAGTGGAGGTATCTCCTTAGGAGATACGCAGTATTTT.